Each of the 13 T cell receptor beta chains below was sequenced from the same sample in a study of vaccination effects on CD4 cells after COVID-19. Viral peptide pools were used in the ViraFEST assay to expand antigen-specific CD4+ T cells, and sequencing came afterward. The culture ran for 10 days before CD4+ T cells were isolated. Nucleocapsid antibody tests were negative, and the vaccine recipients had no prior SARS-CoV-2 infection. These receptors' antigens are unknown. Measured with immunoSEQ multiplex PCR; TCRdb has only the in-frame clones, and not every one. Of 35,000 to 50,000 clones in the sample, about 80% were seen once. Material: CD4+ T cells from PBMCs cultured with SARS-CoV-2 spike peptides, obtained before COVID-19 vaccination. The receptor set was obtained from a human donor who received a COVID-19 vaccine.

This rearrangement joins TRBV7-8 to TRBJ2-7, with D possibly TRBD1 on 7 matching bases. Between the trimmed V and J ends, which lost 3 bases and 6 bases, there was a span of 15 bases. Per the germline V gene, CDR1 is SGHVS and CDR2 is FQNEAQ. This CDR3 comprises 14 residues. The CDR3 DNA is TGTGCCAGCAGCTTTGGGGCAGGGGGGTTCGAGCAGTACGTC. As protein: CASSFGAGGFEQYV.

This chain links TRBV19 with TRBJ2-2, with 8 bases lining up with TRBD1. This CDR3 spans 15 amino acids. The germline gives CDR1 LNHDA, CDR2 SQIVND (reference sequence). The V and J ends lost 8 bases and 4 bases, in that order; junction bases with no gene match: 9. This CDR3 is CASSGQGAPTGELFF. In nucleotides, the CDR3 is TGTGCCAGTTCGGGTCAGGGGGCGCCCACCGGGGAGCTGTTTTTT.

This clone has more than one count but fewer than ten. This chain uses TRBV4-1 with TRBJ2-7, with D possibly matching TRBD2 (7 bases). The CDR3 spans 12 residues. Germline-derived CDR1 and CDR2 are MGHRA and YSYEKL. This CDR3 is CASSQDYRGGHV. CDR3 bases: TGCGCCAGCAGCCAAGATTATAGGGGGGGGCACGTC.

This rearrangement joins TRBV6-5 to TRBJ1-3; D might be TRBD1 (6 bases). The CDR3 contains 15 residues. V was trimmed by 0 bases and J by 0 bases, leaving 6 bases between them. Germline lookup yields CDR1 MNHEY and CDR2 SVGAGI. The CDR3 DNA follows: TGTGCCAGCAGTTACTCACAGGGCTCTGGAAACACCATATATTTT. Translating it yields CASSYSQGSGNTIYF.

DNA for the CDR3: TGTGCCAGCAGCTTTTCCCCCGCAACTAATGAAAAACTGTTTTTT. This sequence encodes CASSFSPATNEKLFF. J is TRBJ1-4 and V is TRBV9; D is unresolved. With 4 bases removed from V and 0 bases from J, the gap between germline ends came to 10 bases. There are 15 residues in the CDR3. In germline, CDR1 is SGDLS, CDR2 YYNGEE.

The count of this clone is one. The genes are TRBV4-3 and TRBJ2-2, with D possibly matching TRBD1 (5 bases). V was shortened by 4 bases and J by 4 bases, with 10 bases between the two germline ends. This CDR3 is 14 amino acids long. In germline, CDR1 is LGHNA, CDR2 YSLEER. CDR3 loop: CASSLDSTTGELFF. CDR3 coding DNA: TGCGCCAGCAGCCTAGACAGTACCACCGGGGAGCTGTTTTTT.

This sequence joins TRBV2 and TRBJ1-6; 9 positions match TRBD1. Trimming took 6 bases from V and 2 from J; bases not matched to a gene: 2. CDR1 is SNHLY, CDR2 FYNNEI, per germline. The CDR3 loop spans 15 amino acids. The CDR3 DNA reads TGTGCCAGCAGCGGACAGGGGCCCTATAATTCACCCCTCCACTTT. It specifies CASSGQGPYNSPLHF.

CDR3 DNA sequence: TGTGCCAGCTCACCGTCGGGAAATGGCTACACCTTC. Its protein is CASSPSGNGYTF. The chain links TRBV18 to TRBJ1-2; D call uncertain. Trimming removed 3 bases at V and 6 bases at J, with 8 bases between. The CDR3 contains 12 residues. Germline CDR1 is KGHSH and CDR2 is LQKENI.

The gene calls are TRBV6-6 and TRBJ2-4; D might be TRBD2 (7 bases). This CDR3 is built from 14 residues. In germline, CDR1 is MNHNY, CDR2 SVGAGI (reference sequence). Trimming left V 6 bases short and J 9 bases short, with 18 bases between. The CDR3 DNA reads as TGTGCCAGCAGACTGGGGGGGGGCTCGGCCATTCAGTACTTC. Protein sequence: CASRLGGGSAIQYF.

The V gene is TRBV6-1, the J gene TRBJ1-3; D is uncertain. CDR1 and CDR2 (germline): MNHNS, SASEGT. Trimming removed 3 bases at V and 4 bases at J, with 7 bases between. This CDR3 is 13 amino acids long. Here the CDR3 reads CASSEEGGNTIYF. CDR3 bases: TGTGCCAGCAGTGAGGAAGGGGGAAACACCATATATTTT.

The chain uses TRBV6-5 and TRBJ1-1; no firm D call. The CDR3 covers 15 residues. The germline V gene encodes CDR1 MNHEY and CDR2 SVGAGI. Trimming took 0 bases from V and 0 from J, leaving 8 bases between them. In DNA, the CDR3 is TGTGCCAGCAGTTACTCTCCAGATATGAACACTGAAGCTTTCTTT. Its translation is CASSYSPDMNTEAFF.

The chain combines TRBV6-1 with TRBJ1-5, with D hard to call. V lost 1 base, J lost 1 base, and 11 bases lay in between. The CDR3 sequence is 16 residues long. CDR1 and CDR2 (germline): MNHNS, SASEGT. In DNA, the CDR3 is TGTGCCAGCAGTGAAGGAGAAGGGTACAGCAATCAGCCCCAGCATTTT. As protein: CASSEGEGYSNQPQHF.

The V gene is TRBV6-5, the J gene TRBJ2-5, with D possibly being TRBD1 or TRBD2 (5 bases each). The V gene lost 7 bases and the J gene lost 2 bases, with 11 bases spanning the gap. CDR1 and CDR2 (germline): MNHEY, SVGAGI. This CDR3 comprises 13 residues. The CDR3 DNA follows: TGTGCCAGCAATCGGGACCCTCAAGAGACCCAGTACTTC. Its protein product is CASNRDPQETQYF.